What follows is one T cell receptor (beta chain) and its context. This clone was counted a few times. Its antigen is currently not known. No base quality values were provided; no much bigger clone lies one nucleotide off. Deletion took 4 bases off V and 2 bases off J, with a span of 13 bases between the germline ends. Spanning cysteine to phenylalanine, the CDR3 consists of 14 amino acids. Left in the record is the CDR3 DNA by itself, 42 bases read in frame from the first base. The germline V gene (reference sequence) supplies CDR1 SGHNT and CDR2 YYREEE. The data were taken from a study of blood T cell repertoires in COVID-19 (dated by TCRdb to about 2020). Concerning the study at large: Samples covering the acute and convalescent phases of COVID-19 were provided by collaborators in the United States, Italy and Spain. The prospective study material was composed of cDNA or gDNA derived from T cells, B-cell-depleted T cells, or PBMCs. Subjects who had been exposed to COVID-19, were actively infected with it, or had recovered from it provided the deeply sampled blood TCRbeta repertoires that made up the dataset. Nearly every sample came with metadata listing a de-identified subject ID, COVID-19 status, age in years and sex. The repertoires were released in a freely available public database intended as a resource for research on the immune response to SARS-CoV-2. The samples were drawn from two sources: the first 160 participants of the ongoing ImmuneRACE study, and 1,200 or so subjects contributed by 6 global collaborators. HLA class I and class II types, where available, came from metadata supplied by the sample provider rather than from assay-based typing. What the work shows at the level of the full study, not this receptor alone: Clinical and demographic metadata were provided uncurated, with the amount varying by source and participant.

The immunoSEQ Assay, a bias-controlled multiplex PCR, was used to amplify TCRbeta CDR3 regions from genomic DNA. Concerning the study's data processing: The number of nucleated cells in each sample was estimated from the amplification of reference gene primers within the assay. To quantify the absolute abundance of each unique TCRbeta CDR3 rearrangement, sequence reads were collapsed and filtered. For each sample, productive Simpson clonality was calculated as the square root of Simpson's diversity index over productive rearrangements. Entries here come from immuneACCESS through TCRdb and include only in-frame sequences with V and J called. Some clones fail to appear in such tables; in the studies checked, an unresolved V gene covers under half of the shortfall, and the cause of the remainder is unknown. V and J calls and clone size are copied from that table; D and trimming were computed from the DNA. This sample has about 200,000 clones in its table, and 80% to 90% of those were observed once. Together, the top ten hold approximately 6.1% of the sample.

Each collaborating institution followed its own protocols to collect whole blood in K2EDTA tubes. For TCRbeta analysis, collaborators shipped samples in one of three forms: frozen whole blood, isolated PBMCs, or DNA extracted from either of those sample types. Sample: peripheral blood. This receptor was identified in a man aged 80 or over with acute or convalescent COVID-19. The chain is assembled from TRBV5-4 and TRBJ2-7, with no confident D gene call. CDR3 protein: CASSIDTPAYEQYF. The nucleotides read TGTGCCAGCAGCATAGACACTCCCGCCTACGAGCAGTACTTC.